This T cell receptor (beta chain) was obtained from a study of brain T cells in children with intractable seizures. Study-wide results and caveats: Only CDR3 sequence similarity suggested viral specificity, without known HCMV serostatus. Absence of clones before surgery may stem from lower sequencing depth.

Time point in this sample: blood from clinic visit 5 months post-surgery; TSC patient then seizure free. Pre-surgery treatment included at least one anti-epileptic drug. With regard to this clone: Its antigen is not known.

Assay used: immunoSEQ multiplex PCR; TCRdb lists only in-frame clones, some missing. This sample has 340,000 or so clones, with over 90% found just once. In germline, CDR1 is SNHLY, CDR2 FYNNEI. The CDR3 spans 13 residues. V lost 5 bases to trimming and J lost 6 bases; unmatched junction nucleotides: 5. The TCR sequence derives from a boy under two years old with tuberous sclerosis and intractable seizures. The sequencing used peripheral blood, collected 4 to 5 months after surgery. The rearrangement uses TRBV2 and TRBJ2-3, with 7 bases matching TRBD2. CDR3 DNA sequence: TGTGCCAGCAGTTTGGGAGGGGAGGATACGCAGTATTTT. Translated: CASSLGGEDTQYF.